The 11 T cell receptor beta chains reported below all come from one sample, sequenced in a study of blood T cell repertoires in COVID-19. Sequencing was performed with immunoSEQ multiplex PCR; in TCRdb, only in-frame clones are kept and a portion is missing. The sample shows more than 65,000 clones, around 82% of them seen only once. The sequenced sample was peripheral blood. These receptors all come from a human donor in a cohort sampled during active COVID-19.

J is TRBJ1-1 and V is TRBV3-1 (or the pseudogene TRBV3-2), with no clear D. Trimming removed 5 bases at V and 4 bases at J, with 11 bases between. CDR1 is LGHDT, CDR2 YNNKEL, per germline (reference sequence). This CDR3 has 13 amino acids. In DNA form, the CDR3 reads TGTGCCAGCAGCTATTCCTCCGGCACTGAAGCTTTCTTT. This encodes CASSYSSGTEAFF.

J is TRBJ2-7 and V is TRBV4-1; TRBD1 matches at 11 bases. Germline CDR1 MGHRA, CDR2 YSYEKL. The CDR3 spans 16 residues. V gave up 4 bases and J gave up 0 bases; unmatched junction bases: 5. This chain's CDR3 is CASSRLGQGASYEQYF. CDR3 coding DNA: TGCGCCAGCAGCCGCCTCGGACAGGGGGCCTCCTACGAGCAGTACTTC.

J is TRBJ2-7 and V is TRBV4-1; a possible D gene is TRBD1 (6 bases). Germline lookup yields CDR1 MGHRA and CDR2 YSYEKL. V was cut by 0 bases and J by 1 base, with 7 bases left in between. CDR3 length: 14 residues. Written as DNA, the CDR3 is TGCGCCAGCAGCCAAGAGAGGGGGTCCTACGAGCAGTACTTC. Translated: CASSQERGSYEQYF.

This rearrangement joins TRBV7-3 to TRBJ2-7; D is unclear. V lost 3 bases to trimming and J lost 1 base, with 16 bases between them. Germline V CDR1 and CDR2: SGHTA, FQGTGA. The CDR3 has 16 residues. The CDR3 reads CASSLGHRAYSYEQYF. The CDR3 DNA sequence: TGTGCCAGCAGCTTGGGCCACAGAGCCTATTCCTACGAGCAGTACTTC.

V gene TRBV11-2 combines with J gene TRBJ2-1; perhaps TRBD1 as D (6 bases). V lost 0 bases to trimming and J lost 7 bases, with 13 bases between them. The CDR3 has 15 residues. Looked up from germline, CDR1 is SGHAT and CDR2 is FQNNGV. The CDR3 DNA is TGTGCCAGCAGCTTAGAACAATGGGGGCTTAATGAGCAGTTCTTC. It specifies CASSLEQWGLNEQFF. Full variable domain (rest looked up from reference TRBV11-2 and TRBJ2-1): EAGVAQSPRYKIIEKRQSVAFWCNPISGHATLYWYQQILGQGPKLLIQFQNNGVVDDSQLPKDRFSAERLKGVDSTLKIQPAKLEDSAVYLCASSLEQWGLNEQFFGPGTRLTVL.

This chain connects TRBV6-2 or TRBV6-3 to TRBJ2-7, with D possibly being TRBD1 (6 bases). The CDR3 is 13 amino acids. The germline gives CDR1 MNHEY, CDR2 SVGEGT. V lost 4 bases and J 6 bases, leaving 13 bases between the germline ends. CDR3 nucleotide sequence: TGTGCCAGCAGTTTTCTGGGACACCGCGAGCAGTACTTC. Protein: CASSFLGHREQYF.

The rearrangement joins TRBV5-1 to TRBJ2-2, with 9 bases lining up with TRBD1. Germline lookup yields CDR1 SGHRS and CDR2 YFSETQ. V lost 0 bases and J lost 7; bases outside the gene matches: 4. The CDR3 has 15 residues. The CDR3: CASSLGTGVSGELFF. The DNA of the CDR3 is TGCGCCAGCAGCTTGGGGACAGGGGTTAGCGGGGAGCTGTTTTTT. Together with reference TRBV5-1 and TRBJ2-2, the CDR3 gives the full variable domain: KAGVTQTPRYLIKTRGQQVTLSCSPISGHRSVSWYQQTPGQGLQFLFEYFSETQRNKGNFPGRFSGRQFSNSRSEMNVSTLELGDSALYLCASSLGTGVSGELFFGEGSRLTVL.

V usage is TRBV19 and J usage is TRBJ2-7; D is unresolved. Germline assignment: CDR1 LNHDA and CDR2 SQIVND (reference sequence). Deletions cut 0 bases from V and 4 bases from J, with 13 bases between. There are 15 residues in the CDR3. CDR3 sequence reads: CASSIDSSGKYEQYF. For the CDR3, the DNA is TGTGCCAGTAGTATAGACTCCTCCGGTAAGTACGAGCAGTACTTC.

This chain connects TRBV6-5 to TRBJ1-4; the D gene is possibly TRBD1 (6 bases). CDR1 and CDR2 (germline): MNHEY, SVGAGI. The CDR3 length is 15 residues. V was cut by 4 bases and J by 8 bases, with 17 bases left in between. The CDR3 sequence: CASSSRGDIWEKLFF. The CDR3 nucleotides read TGTGCCAGCAGTTCCCGAGGGGACATCTGGGAAAAACTGTTTTTT.

This chain joins TRBV12-3 or TRBV12-4 and TRBJ2-7; D gene unclear. Trimming removed 5 bases at V and 6 bases at J, with 8 bases between. This CDR3 is 11 amino acids long. The CDR3 here is CASSDRGEQYF. The CDR3, as DNA: TGTGCCAGCAGTGACCGCGGCGAGCAGTACTTC.

The chain links TRBV5-8 to TRBJ1-5, with 8 bases that match TRBD1. V trimming: 3 bases; J trimming: 4 bases; junction bases outside the gene matches: 0. CDR1 is SGHTS, CDR2 YDEGEE, per germline. The CDR3 is 13 amino acids. The CDR3, as DNA: TGTGCCAGCAGCTGGACAGGGAATCAGCCCCAGCATTTT. Its translation is CASSWTGNQPQHF.